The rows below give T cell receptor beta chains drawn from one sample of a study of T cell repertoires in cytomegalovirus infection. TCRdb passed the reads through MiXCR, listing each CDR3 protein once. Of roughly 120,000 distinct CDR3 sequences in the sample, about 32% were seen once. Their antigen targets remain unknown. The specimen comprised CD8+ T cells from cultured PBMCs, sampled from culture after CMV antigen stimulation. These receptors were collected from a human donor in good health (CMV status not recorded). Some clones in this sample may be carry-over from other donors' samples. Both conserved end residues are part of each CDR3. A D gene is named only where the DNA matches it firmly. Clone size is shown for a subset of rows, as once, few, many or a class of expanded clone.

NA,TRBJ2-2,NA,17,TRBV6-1,CASSDAFMESLSGELFF,TGTGCCAGCAGCGACGCCTTCATGGAGTCGCTATCCGGGGAGCTGTTTTTT
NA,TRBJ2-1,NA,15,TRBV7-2,CASTNLRGPYNEQFF,TGTGCCAGCACAAATTTGCGGGGGCCCTACAATGAGCAGTTCTTC
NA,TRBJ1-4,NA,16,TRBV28,CASSPPGRGGDEKLFF,TGTGCCAGCAGTCCCCCGGGGAGGGGAGGAGATGAAAAACTGTTTTTT
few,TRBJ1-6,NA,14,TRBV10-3,CAISEQGYNSPLHF,TGTGCCATCAGTGAACAGGGCTATAATTCACCCCTCCACTTT
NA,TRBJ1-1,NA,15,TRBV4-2,CASSQLRPTNTEAFF,TGTGCCAGCAGCCAACTTCGACCGACTAACACTGAAGCTTTCTTT
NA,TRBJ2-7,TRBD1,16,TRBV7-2,CASSPTPGQRIYEQYF,TGTGCCAGCAGCCCGACACCGGGACAGCGTATTTACGAGCAGTACTTC
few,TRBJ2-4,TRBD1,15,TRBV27,CASSLGGDRKNIQYF,TGTGCCAGCAGTTTAGGAGGGGACAGGAAAAACATTCAGTACTTC
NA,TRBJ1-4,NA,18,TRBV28,CASSLDLWTGTTNEKLFF,TGTGCCAGCAGTCTCGACCTATGGACGGGGACAACTAATGAAAAACTGTTTTTT
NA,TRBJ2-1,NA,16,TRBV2,CASSEAQSSSYNEQFF,TGTGCCAGCAGTGAAGCACAAAGTAGCTCCTACAATGAGCAGTTCTTC
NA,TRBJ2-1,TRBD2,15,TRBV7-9,CASSYSGGASNEQFF,TGTGCCAGCAGTTATAGCGGGGGGGCCTCCAATGAGCAGTTCTTC
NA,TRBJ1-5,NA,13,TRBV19,CASRRFGNQPQHF,TGTGCCAGTCGCAGGTTCGGCAATCAGCCCCAGCATTTT
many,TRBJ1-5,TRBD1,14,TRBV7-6,CASSLGQGKRPQHF,TGTGCCAGCAGCTTAGGACAGGGAAAGCGGCCCCAGCATTTT
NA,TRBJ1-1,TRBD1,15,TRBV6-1,CASSSRQGTNTEAFF,TGTGCCAGCAGTAGCCGACAGGGGACGAACACTGAAGCTTTCTTT
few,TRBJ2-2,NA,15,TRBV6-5,CASSYRLESTGELFF,TGTGCCAGCAGTTACAGACTAGAGAGCACCGGGGAGCTGTTTTTT
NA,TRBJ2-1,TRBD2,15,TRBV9,CASSEPGGPVYEQFF,TGTGCCAGCAGCGAGCCGGGGGGGCCCGTCTATGAGCAGTTCTTC
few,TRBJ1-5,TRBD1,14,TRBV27,CASSLYRGRQPQHF,TGTGCCAGCAGTTTATACAGGGGGCGTCAGCCCCAGCATTTT
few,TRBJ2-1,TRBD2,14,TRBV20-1,CSAARLAGGKGLFF,TGCAGTGCTGCCCGGCTAGCGGGGGGCAAAGGGCTGTTCTTC
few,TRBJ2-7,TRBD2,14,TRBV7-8,CASSLGGGGYEQYF,TGTGCCAGCAGCTTAGGCGGGGGGGGGTACGAGCAGTACTTC
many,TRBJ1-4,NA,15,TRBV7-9,CASSLVLGPDEKLFF,TGTGCCAGCAGCTTAGTCCTGGGTCCCGATGAAAAACTGTTTTTT
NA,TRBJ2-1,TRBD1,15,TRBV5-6,CASSSPGQGVHEQFF,TGTGCCAGCAGCTCACCGGGACAGGGGGTTCATGAGCAGTTCTTC
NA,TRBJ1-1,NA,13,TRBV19,CASSEGDGTEAFF,TGTGCCAGTAGTGAAGGGGACGGCACTGAAGCTTTCTTT
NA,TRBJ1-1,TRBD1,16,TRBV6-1,CASSEADRGPHTEAFF,TGTGCCAGCAGTGAAGCGGACAGGGGGCCACACACTGAAGCTTTCTTT
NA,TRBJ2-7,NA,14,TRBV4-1,CASSSGDAHYEQYF,TGCGCCAGCAGCTCAGGGGACGCTCACTACGAGCAGTACTTC
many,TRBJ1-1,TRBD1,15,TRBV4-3,CASSRNHQGGTEAFF,TGCGCCAGCAGCCGGAATCACCAGGGGGGCACTGAAGCTTTCTTT
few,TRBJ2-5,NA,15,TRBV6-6,CASSRYRDNQETQYF,TGTGCCAGCAGTCGCTACCGGGACAACCAAGAGACCCAGTACTTC
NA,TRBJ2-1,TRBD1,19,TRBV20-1,CSARNPTGTLAMGYNEQFF,TGCAGTGCTAGGAATCCGACAGGGACCTTGGCGATGGGGTACAATGAGCAGTTCTTC
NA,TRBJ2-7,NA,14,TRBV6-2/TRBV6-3,CASSYKERHYEQYF,TGTGCCAGCAGTTACAAAGAACGCCACTACGAGCAGTACTTC
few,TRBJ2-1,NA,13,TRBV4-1,CASSQDRGLEQFF,TGCGCCAGCAGCCAAGATCGCGGACTTGAGCAGTTCTTC
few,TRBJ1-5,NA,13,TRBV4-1,CASSGRSNQPQHF,TGCGCCAGCAGCGGTAGGAGCAATCAGCCCCAGCATTTT
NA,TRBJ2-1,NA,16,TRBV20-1,CSARDRPGPRGNEQFF,TGCAGTGCTAGAGATCGGCCAGGGCCTCGGGGGAATGAGCAGTTCTTC
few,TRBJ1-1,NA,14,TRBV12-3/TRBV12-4,CASILGVFNTEAFF,TGTGCCAGCATCCTGGGAGTGTTTAACACTGAAGCTTTCTTT
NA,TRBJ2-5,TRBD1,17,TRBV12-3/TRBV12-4,CASSATPGRGRGETQYF,TGTGCCAGCAGTGCAACCCCGGGCAGGGGGCGAGGAGAGACCCAGTACTTC
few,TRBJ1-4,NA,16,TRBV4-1,CASSQRSRASNEKLFF,TGCGCCAGCAGCCAAAGATCCCGTGCTTCTAATGAAAAACTGTTTTTT
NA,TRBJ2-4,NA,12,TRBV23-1,CASSQCFRLWYF,TGCGCCAGCAGTCAATGTTTCCGGCTTTGGTACTTC
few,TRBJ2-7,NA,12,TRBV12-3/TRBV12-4,CASSTELYEQYF,TGTGCCAGCAGTACCGAACTGTACGAGCAGTACTTC
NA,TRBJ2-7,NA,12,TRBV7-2,CASRGGRPEQYF,TGTGCCAGCCGTGGGGGGCGCCCCGAGCAGTACTTC